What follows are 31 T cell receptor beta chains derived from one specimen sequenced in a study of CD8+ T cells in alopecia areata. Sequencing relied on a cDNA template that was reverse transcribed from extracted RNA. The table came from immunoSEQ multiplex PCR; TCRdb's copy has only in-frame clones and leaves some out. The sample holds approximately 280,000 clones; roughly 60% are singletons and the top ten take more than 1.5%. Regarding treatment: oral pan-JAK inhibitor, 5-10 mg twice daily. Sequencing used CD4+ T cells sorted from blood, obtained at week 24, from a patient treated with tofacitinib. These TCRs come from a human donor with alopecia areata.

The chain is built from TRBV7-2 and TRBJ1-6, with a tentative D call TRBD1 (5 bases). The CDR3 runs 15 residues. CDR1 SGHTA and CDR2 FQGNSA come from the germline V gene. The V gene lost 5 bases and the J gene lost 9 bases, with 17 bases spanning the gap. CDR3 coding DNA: TGTGCCAGCAGCCGCCAAGGGGATTGGGTTTCACCCCTCCACTTT. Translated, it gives CASSRQGDWVSPLHF.

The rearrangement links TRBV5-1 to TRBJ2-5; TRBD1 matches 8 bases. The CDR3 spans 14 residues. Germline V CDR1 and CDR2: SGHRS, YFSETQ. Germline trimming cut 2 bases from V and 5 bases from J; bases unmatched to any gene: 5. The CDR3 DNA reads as TGCGCCAGCAGCTTCCTTACAGGGGGGGAGACCCAGTACTTC. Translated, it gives CASSFLTGGETQYF. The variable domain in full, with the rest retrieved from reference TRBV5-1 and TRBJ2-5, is KAGVTQTPRYLIKTRGQQVTLSCSPISGHRSVSWYQQTPGQGLQFLFEYFSETQRNKGNFPGRFSGRQFSNSRSEMNVSTLELGDSALYLCASSFLTGGETQYFGPGTRLLVL.

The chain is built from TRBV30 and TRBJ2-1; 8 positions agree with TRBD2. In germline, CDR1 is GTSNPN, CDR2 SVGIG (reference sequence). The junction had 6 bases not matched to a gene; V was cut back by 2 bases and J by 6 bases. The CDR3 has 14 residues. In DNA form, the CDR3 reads TGTGCCTGGAGTTGGGGACTAGAGGGCAATGAGCAGTTCTTC. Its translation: CAWSWGLEGNEQFF.

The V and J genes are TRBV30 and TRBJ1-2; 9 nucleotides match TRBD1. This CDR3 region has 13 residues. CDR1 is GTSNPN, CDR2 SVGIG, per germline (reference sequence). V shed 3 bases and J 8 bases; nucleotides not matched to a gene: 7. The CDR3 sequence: CAWRGQGLRGYTF. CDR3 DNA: TGTGCCTGGAGGGGACAGGGACTGAGGGGCTACACCTTC.

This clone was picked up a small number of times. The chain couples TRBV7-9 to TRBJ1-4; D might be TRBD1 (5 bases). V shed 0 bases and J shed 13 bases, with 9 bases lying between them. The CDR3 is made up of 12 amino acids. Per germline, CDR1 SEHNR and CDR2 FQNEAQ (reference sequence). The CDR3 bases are TGTGCCAGCAGCTTAGCCGAGGGACGACTGTTTTTT. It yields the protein CASSLAEGRLFF. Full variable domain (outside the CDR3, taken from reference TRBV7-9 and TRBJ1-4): DTGVSQNPRHKITKRGQNVTFRCDPISEHNRLYWYRQTLGQGPEFLTYFQNEAQLEKSRLLSDRFSAERPKGSFSTLEIQRTEQGDSAMYLCASSLAEGRLFFGSGTQLSVL.

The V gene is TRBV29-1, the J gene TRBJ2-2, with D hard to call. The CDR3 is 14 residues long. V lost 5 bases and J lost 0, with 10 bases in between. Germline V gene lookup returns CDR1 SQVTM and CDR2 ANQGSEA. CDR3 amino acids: CSVPGPANTGELFF. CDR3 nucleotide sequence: TGCAGCGTTCCAGGACCGGCGAACACCGGGGAGCTGTTTTTT.

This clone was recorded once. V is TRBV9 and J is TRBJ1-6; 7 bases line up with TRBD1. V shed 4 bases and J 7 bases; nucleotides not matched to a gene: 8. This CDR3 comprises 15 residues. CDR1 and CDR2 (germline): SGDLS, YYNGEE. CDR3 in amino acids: CASSPRGQENSPLHF. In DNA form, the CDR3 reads TGTGCCAGCAGCCCTCGTGGACAGGAAAATTCACCCCTCCACTTT.

DNA of the CDR3: TGTGCCAGCAGCAAAGCTGGCAGGTCGGCCAAAAACATTCAGTACTTC. As protein: CASSKAGRSAKNIQYF. V usage is TRBV21-1 and J usage is TRBJ2-4; whether TRBD1, the table's D call, matches the DNA was not checked. TRBV21-1 is termed a pseudogene. The CDR3 is 16 amino acids.

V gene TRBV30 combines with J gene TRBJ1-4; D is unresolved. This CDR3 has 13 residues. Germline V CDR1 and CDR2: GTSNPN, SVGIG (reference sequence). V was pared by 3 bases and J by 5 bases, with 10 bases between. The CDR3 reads CAWRRTENEKLFF. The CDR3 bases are TGTGCCTGGAGAAGGACTGAAAATGAAAAACTGTTTTTT.

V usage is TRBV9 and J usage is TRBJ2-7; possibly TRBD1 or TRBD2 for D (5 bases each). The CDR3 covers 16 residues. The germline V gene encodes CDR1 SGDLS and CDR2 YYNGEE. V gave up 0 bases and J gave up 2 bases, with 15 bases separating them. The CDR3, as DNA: TGTGCCAGCAGCGTAGAGGGACGGGCTCTCACCTACGAGCAGTACTTC. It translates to CASSVEGRALTYEQYF.

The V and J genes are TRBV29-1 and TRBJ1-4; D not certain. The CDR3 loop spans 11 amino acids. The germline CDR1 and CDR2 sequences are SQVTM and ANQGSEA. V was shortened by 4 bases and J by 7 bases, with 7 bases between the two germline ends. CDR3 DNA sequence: TGCAGCGTTGTAACGGCTGAAAAACTGTTTTTT. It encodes CSVVTAEKLFF. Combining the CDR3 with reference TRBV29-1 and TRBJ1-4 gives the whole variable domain SAVISQKPSRDICQRGTSLTIQCQVDSQVTMMFWYRQQPGQSLTLIATANQGSEATYESGFVIDKFPISRPNLTFSTLTVSNMSPEDSSIYLCSVVTAEKLFFGSGTQLSVL.

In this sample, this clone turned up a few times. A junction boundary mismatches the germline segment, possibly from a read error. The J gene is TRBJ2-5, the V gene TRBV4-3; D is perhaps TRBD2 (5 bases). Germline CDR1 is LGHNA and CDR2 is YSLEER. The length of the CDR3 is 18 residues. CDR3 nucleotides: TGCGCCAGCAGCCAAAGTTTCCAGGCCGCCGGGAATCAAGGGACCCAGTACTTC. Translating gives CASSQSFQAAGNQGTQYF.

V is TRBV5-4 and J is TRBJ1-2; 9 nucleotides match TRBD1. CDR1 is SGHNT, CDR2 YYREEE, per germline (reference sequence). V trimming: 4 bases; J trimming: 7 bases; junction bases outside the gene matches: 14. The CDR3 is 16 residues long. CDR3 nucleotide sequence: TGTGCCAGCAGCGTGGGACAGGGAGTCAACTATGGTGGCTACACCTTC. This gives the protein CASSVGQGVNYGGYTF.

Here the CDR3 DNA reads TGTGCCAGCAGCCCAGGACAGAGCCAAGAGACCCAGTACTTC. It codes for CASSPGQSQETQYF. This chain links TRBV28 with TRBJ2-5, with a tentative D call TRBD1 (6 bases). Germline CDR1 is MDHEN and CDR2 is SYDVKM. This CDR3 is built from 14 residues. V lost 6 bases to trimming and J lost 1 base, with 12 bases between them. The full variable domain, its missing parts supplied by reference TRBV28 and TRBJ2-5, is DVKVTQSSRYLVKRTGEKVFLECVQDMDHENMFWYRQDPGLGLRLIYFSYDVKMKEKGDIPEGYSVSREKKERFSLILESASTNQTSMYLCASSPGQSQETQYFGPGTRLLVL.

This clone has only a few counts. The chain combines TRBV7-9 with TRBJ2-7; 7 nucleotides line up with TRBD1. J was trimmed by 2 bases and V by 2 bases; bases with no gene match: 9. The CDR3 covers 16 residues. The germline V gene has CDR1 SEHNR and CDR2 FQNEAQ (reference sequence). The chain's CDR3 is CASSLPPGQTTYEQYF. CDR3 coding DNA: TGTGCCAGCAGCTTACCTCCGGGACAGACCACCTACGAGCAGTACTTC.

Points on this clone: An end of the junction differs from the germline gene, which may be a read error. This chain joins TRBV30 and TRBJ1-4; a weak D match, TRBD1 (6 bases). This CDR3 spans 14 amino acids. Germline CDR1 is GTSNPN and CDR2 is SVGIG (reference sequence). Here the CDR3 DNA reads TGTGCCCGGAGCCGGACAGCAACTAATGAAAAACTGTTTTTT. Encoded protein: CARSRTATNEKLFF.

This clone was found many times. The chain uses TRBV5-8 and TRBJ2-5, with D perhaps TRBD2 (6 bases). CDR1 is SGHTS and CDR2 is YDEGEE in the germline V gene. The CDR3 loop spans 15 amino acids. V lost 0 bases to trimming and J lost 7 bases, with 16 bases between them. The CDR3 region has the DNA TGTGCCAGCAGCTTGGCTCCCCGCGGGGCGGGGACCCAGTACTTC. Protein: CASSLAPRGAGTQYF.

The CDR3, as DNA: TGCGCCAGCAGCTCGTACGGTGAGCTTGAACGAAAAAACATTCAGTACTTC. Its translation: CASSSYGELERKNIQYF. The V and J genes are TRBV5-1 and TRBJ2-4, with D hard to call. From germline, CDR1 is SGHRS and CDR2 YFSETQ. With 3 bases removed from V and 4 bases from J, the gap between germline ends came to 20 bases. CDR3 length: 17 residues. Filled out from reference TRBV5-1 and TRBJ2-4, the complete variable domain reads KAGVTQTPRYLIKTRGQQVTLSCSPISGHRSVSWYQQTPGQGLQFLFEYFSETQRNKGNFPGRFSGRQFSNSRSEMNVSTLELGDSALYLCASSSYGELERKNIQYFGAGTRLSVL.

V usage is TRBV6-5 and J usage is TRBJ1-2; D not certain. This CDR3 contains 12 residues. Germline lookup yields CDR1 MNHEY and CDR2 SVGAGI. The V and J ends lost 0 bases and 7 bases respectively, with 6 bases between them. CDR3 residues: CASSYSGGGYTF. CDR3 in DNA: TGTGCCAGCAGTTACTCGGGTGGTGGCTACACCTTC.

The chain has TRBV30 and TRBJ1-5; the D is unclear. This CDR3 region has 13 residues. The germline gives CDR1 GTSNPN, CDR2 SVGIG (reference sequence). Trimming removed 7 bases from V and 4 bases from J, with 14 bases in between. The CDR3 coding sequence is TGTGCCTTGTCGGACGGAGTTAATCAGCCCCAGCATTTT. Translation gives CALSDGVNQPQHF.

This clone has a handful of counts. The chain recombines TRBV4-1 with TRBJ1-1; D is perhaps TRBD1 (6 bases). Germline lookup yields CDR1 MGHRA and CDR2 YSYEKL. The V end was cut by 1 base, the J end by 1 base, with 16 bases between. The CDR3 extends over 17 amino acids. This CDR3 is CASSQGGGGRRNTEAFF. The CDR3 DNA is TGCGCCAGCAGCCAAGGGGGTGGGGGCAGAAGGAACACTGAAGCTTTCTTT.

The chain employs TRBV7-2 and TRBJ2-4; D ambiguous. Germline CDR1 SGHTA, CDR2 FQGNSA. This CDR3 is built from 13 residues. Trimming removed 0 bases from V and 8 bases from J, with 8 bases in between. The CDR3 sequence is CASSLASSDIQYF. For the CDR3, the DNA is TGTGCCAGCAGCTTAGCGTCTTCGGACATTCAGTACTTC.

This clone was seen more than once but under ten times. The CDR3 nucleotides are TGTGCCAGCACCCGACGGGGCGGCCCCTATGGCTACACCTTC. Translation gives CASTRRGGPYGYTF. The chain carries TRBV6-5 and TRBJ1-2, with D possibly being TRBD1 (5 bases). Germline V gene lookup returns CDR1 MNHEY and CDR2 SVGAGI. The CDR3 has 14 amino acids. V was cut by 7 bases and J by 4 bases, with 16 bases left in between.

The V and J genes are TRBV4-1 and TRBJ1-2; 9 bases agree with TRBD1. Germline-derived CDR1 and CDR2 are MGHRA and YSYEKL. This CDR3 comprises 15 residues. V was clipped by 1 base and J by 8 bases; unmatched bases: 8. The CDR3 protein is CASSQGPGQGRGYTF. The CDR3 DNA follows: TGCGCCAGCAGCCAAGGGCCGGGACAGGGTCGGGGCTACACCTTC.

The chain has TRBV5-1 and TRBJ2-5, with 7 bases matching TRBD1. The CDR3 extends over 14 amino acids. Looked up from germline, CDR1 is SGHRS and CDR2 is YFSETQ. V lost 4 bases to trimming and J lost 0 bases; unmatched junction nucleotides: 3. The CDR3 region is CASSQTGNQETQYF. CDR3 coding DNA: TGCGCCAGCAGCCAGACAGGGAACCAAGAGACCCAGTACTTC. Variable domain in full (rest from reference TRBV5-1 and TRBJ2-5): KAGVTQTPRYLIKTRGQQVTLSCSPISGHRSVSWYQQTPGQGLQFLFEYFSETQRNKGNFPGRFSGRQFSNSRSEMNVSTLELGDSALYLCASSQTGNQETQYFGPGTRLLVL.

Here the CDR3 DNA reads TGCGCCAGCAGCTTAACAGGGGACACCGGGGAGCTGTTTTTT. It codes for CASSLTGDTGELFF. V is TRBV5-1 and J is TRBJ2-2, with 7 bases lining up with TRBD1. The V gene's germline CDR1 is SGHRS and CDR2 YFSETQ. The CDR3 sequence is 14 residues long. V trimming: 2 bases; J trimming: 3 bases; junction bases outside the gene matches: 1.

The CDR3 DNA reads TGCGCCAGCAGCTTGGAGGGTCCAATCCCCAGCCCCTACAATGAGCAGTTCTTC. Amino acids: CASSLEGPIPSPYNEQFF. This chain uses TRBV5-1 with TRBJ2-1, with no clear D. With 0 bases removed from V and 2 bases from J, the gap between germline ends came to 18 bases. This CDR3 has 18 residues. The germline CDR1 and CDR2 sequences are SGHRS and YFSETQ.

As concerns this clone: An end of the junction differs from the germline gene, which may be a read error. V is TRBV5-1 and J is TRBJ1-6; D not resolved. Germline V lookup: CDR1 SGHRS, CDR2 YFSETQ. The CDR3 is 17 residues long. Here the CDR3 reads CASSLSVGGSSNSPLHF. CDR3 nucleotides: TGCGCCAGCAGCTTGTCCGTTGGAGGTTCCTCTAATTCACCCCTCCACTTT.

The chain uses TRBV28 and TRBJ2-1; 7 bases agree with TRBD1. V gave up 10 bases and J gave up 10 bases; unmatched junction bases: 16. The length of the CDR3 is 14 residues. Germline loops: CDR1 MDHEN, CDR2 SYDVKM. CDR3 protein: CATQDRTGAREQFF. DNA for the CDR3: TGTGCCACCCAAGACAGAACAGGGGCGAGGGAGCAGTTCTTC.

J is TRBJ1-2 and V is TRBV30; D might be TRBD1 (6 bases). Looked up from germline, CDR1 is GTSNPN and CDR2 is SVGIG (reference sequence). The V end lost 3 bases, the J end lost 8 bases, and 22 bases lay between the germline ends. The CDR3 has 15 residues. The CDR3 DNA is TGTGCCTGGAGCACAAGCCTGACAGGAGGTCGCGGCTACACCTTC. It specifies CAWSTSLTGGRGYTF. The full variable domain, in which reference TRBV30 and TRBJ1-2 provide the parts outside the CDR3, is SQTIHQWPATLVQPVGSPLSLECTVEGTSNPNLYWYRQAAGRGLQLLFYSVGIGQISSEVPQNLSASRPQDRQFILSSKKLLLSDSGFYLCAWSTSLTGGRGYTFGSGTRLTVV.

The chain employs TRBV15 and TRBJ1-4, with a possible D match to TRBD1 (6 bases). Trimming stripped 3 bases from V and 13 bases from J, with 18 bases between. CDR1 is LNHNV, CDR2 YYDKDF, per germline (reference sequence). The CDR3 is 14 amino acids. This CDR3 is CATSRGHPGRGLFF. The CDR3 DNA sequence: TGTGCCACCAGCAGGGGACATCCCGGCAGGGGACTGTTTTTT.